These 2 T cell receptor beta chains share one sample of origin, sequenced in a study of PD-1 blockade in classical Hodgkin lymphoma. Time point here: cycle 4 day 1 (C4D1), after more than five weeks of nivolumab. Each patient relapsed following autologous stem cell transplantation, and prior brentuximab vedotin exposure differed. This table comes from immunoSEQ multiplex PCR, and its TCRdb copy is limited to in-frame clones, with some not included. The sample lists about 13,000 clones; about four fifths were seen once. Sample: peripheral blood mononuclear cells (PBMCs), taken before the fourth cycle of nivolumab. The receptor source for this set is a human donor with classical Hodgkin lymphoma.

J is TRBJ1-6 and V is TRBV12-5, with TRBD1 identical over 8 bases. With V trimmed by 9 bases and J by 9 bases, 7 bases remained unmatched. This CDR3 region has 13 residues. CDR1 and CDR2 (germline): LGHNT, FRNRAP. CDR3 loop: CASLDRVSSPLHF. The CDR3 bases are TGTGCTAGCCTGGACAGGGTTAGTTCACCCCTCCACTTT.

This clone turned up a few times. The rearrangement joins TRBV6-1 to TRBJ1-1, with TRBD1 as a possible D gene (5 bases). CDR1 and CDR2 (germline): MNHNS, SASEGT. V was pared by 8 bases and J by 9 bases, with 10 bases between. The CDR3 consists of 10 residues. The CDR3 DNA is TGTGCCAGCGGGGGGGACCAAGCTTTCTTT. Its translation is CASGGDQAFF.